The sequence of this T cell receptor beta chain was determined in a study of response to subunit inactivated influenza vaccine. This clonotype was counted between two and nine times. One entry per CDR3 protein, called by TCRdb with MiXCR from the RT-PCR reads. This sample yields 710,000 or so distinct CDR3 sequences, of which around 14% are seen a single time; approximately 10% belongs to the top ten. The material sequenced was PBMCs from blood, taken 11 to 12 days after vaccination. This clonotype was sampled from a man aged 45-65 years who received an inactivated influenza vaccine.

The CDR3 bases are TGTGCCAGCAGCCAAGACCTAGCGGGAAGTTCCTACGAGCAGTACTTC. Protein product: CASSQDLAGSSYEQYF. This chain connects TRBV3-1 to TRBJ2-7; 9 bases are a match to TRBD2. The CDR3 runs 16 residues. The germline V gene encodes CDR1 LGHDT and CDR2 YNNKEL (reference sequence). J lost 1 base, V lost 0 bases, and 4 bases had no gene match.